The next 26 T cell receptor beta chains were all read from a single sample in a study of CD8 T cells in ankylosing spondylitis. TCRdb analysed the 5' RACE reads with MiXCR anew, one entry per CDR3 protein. The sample has under 150,000 distinct CDR3 sequences, 8% to 9% seen once. The sequenced material came from synovial fluid, either unsorted or a sorted T cell fraction (not recorded which). These receptors all come from a male donor with ankylosing spondylitis.

In nucleotides, the CDR3 is TGTGCCAGCATGGCAGGCGGTTCACCCCTCCACTTT. Encoded protein: CASMAGGSPLHF. This rearrangement joins TRBV2 to TRBJ1-6; the D is unclear. CDR3 length equals 12 residues. The V and J ends lost 7 bases and 9 bases respectively, with 10 bases between them. Germline CDR1 is SNHLY and CDR2 is FYNNEI.

This clonotype has at least ten counts. The rearrangement joins TRBV7-3 to TRBJ1-2, with 11 bases matching TRBD1. J lost 10 bases, V lost 5 bases, and 6 bases had no gene match. Per germline, CDR1 SGHTA and CDR2 FQGTGA. The CDR3 spans 13 residues. The CDR3 sequence: CASSVDRGRDYTF. The CDR3 region has the DNA TGTGCCAGCAGCGTGGACAGGGGGCGCGACTACACCTTC.

This clonotype occurred once. This may arise from a read error, as a much more abundant clone is one base away. Likely a read error: the CDR3 ends without its conserved phenylalanine or tryptophan. V and J are TRBV12-5 and TRBJ2-3; 9 bases agree with TRBD1. The CDR3 extends over 15 amino acids. Trimming at V came to 3 bases and at J to 4 bases, leaving 5 bases not matched to a gene. Per the germline V gene, CDR1 is LGHNT and CDR2 is FRNRAP. The CDR3 protein is CASGFGQGIADTQYL. The CDR3 nucleotides are TGTGCTAGTGGTTTTGGACAGGGGATCGCAGATACGCAGTATCTT.

In its sample, this clonotype was seen a few times. This sequence joins TRBV7-6 and TRBJ2-1; D might be TRBD1 or TRBD2, each matching 5 bases. The CDR3 has 15 amino acids. Between the trimmed V and J ends, which lost 4 bases and 9 bases, there was a span of 19 bases. Germline CDR1 is SGHVS and CDR2 is FNYEAQ. CDR3: CASSSRDGALAEQFF. CDR3 coding DNA: TGTGCCAGCAGCTCCCGGGACGGGGCCCTAGCTGAGCAGTTCTTC.

This chain joins TRBV6-5 and TRBJ1-1; D ambiguous. The V end was cut by 0 bases, the J end by 1 base, with 12 bases between. The germline V gene encodes CDR1 MNHEY and CDR2 SVGAGI. The CDR3 is 16 amino acids. In DNA, the CDR3 is TGTGCCAGCAGTTACTCGTATGGAGTTCAGAACACTGAAGCTTTCTTT. Translated: CASSYSYGVQNTEAFF.

This clonotype was found many times. The chain uses TRBV19 and TRBJ2-5; TRBD2 matches 9 bases. CDR1 and CDR2 (germline): LNHDA, SQIVND (reference sequence). J was trimmed by 5 bases and V by 9 bases; bases with no gene match: 7. The CDR3 loop spans 13 amino acids. CDR3: CASKTLAGETQYF. The CDR3 region has the DNA TGTGCCAGCAAGACCCTAGCGGGGGAGACCCAGTACTTC.

In this sample, this clonotype turned up many times. This chain joins TRBV5-6 and TRBJ1-1; D ambiguous. CDR1 is SGHDT and CDR2 is YYEEEE in the germline V gene. This CDR3 is built from 12 residues. Trimming stripped 4 bases from V and 3 bases from J, with 7 bases between. The CDR3 sequence is CASSEEHTEAFF. Written as DNA, the CDR3 is TGTGCCAGCAGCGAGGAGCACACTGAAGCTTTCTTT.

The chain has TRBV5-6 and TRBJ1-1; D gene ambiguous. Trimming removed 6 bases at V and 7 bases at J, with 22 bases between. This CDR3 has 15 amino acids. CDR1 is SGHDT and CDR2 is YYEEEE in the germline V gene. CDR3 DNA sequence: TGTGCCAGCACCAGTACCCATACCGGGGTAAGTGAAGCTTTCTTT. Translating it yields CASTSTHTGVSEAFF.

This clonotype was picked up many times. The genes are TRBV7-2 and TRBJ1-4, with D tentatively TRBD1 (5 bases). Per germline, CDR1 SGHTA and CDR2 FQGNSA. This CDR3 contains 14 residues. With 6 bases removed from V and 0 bases from J, the gap between germline ends came to 8 bases. DNA for the CDR3: TGTGCCAGCAGTCTGACAGCAACTAATGAAAAACTGTTTTTT. Translation: CASSLTATNEKLFF.

This clonotype came up many times. The V gene is TRBV27, the J gene TRBJ1-2; no definite D call. The CDR3 contains 14 residues. Trimming took off 2 bases at V and 1 base at J, with 8 bases between the two ends. The germline V gene encodes CDR1 MNHEY and CDR2 SMNVEV (reference sequence). The DNA for the CDR3 is TGTGCCAGCAGTTTAGGGGTGAATAACTATGGCTACACCTTC. This gives the protein CASSLGVNNYGYTF.

The chain recombines TRBV2 with TRBJ1-5, with TRBD1 matching 9 bases. This CDR3 contains 17 residues. J gave up 1 base and V 11 bases, and 15 bases lay outside the gene matches. From germline, CDR1 is SNHLY and CDR2 FYNNEI. The CDR3 loop is CAFSRDRGEGSNQPQHF. CDR3 coding DNA: TGTGCCTTCAGTCGCGACAGGGGGGAAGGAAGCAATCAGCCCCAGCATTTT.

The chain recombines TRBV5-1 with TRBJ2-3; D remains unclear. Germline V CDR1 and CDR2: SGHRS, YFSETQ. Trimming pared 0 bases from V and 1 base from J, leaving 12 bases between. The CDR3 sequence is 16 residues long. The CDR3, as DNA: TGCGCCAGCAGCTTGGGCCCTCTTAGTGGCACAGATACGCAGTATTTT. Its protein is CASSLGPLSGTDTQYF.

This clonotype has at least ten counts. The V call is TRBV3-1, the J call TRBJ1-5, with 7 bases lining up with TRBD1. Germline V lookup: CDR1 LGHDT, CDR2 YNNKEL (reference sequence). Trimming removed 3 bases from V and 9 bases from J; junction bases left unmatched: 5. The CDR3 extends over 13 amino acids. This chain's CDR3 is CASSHGQARPQHF. CDR3 bases: TGTGCCAGCAGCCATGGACAGGCGCGGCCCCAGCATTTT.

This clonotype appeared a few times. This rearrangement joins TRBV9 to TRBJ2-1; 7 bases agree with TRBD2. The CDR3 extends over 16 amino acids. The trim removed 3 bases at V and 7 bases at J, leaving 13 bases unmatched. Germline V CDR1 and CDR2: SGDLS, YYNGEE. The CDR3 region has the DNA TGTGCCAGCAGCGACTTTCGGGGGGACGGCACGAATGAGCAGTTCTTC. Its protein product is CASSDFRGDGTNEQFF. The whole variable domain, remainder taken from reference TRBV9 and TRBJ2-1, is DSGVTQTPKHLITATGQRVTLRCSPRSGDLSVYWYQQSLDQGLQFLIQYYNGEERAKGNILERFSAQQFPDLHSELNLSSLELGDSALYFCASSDFRGDGTNEQFFGPGTRLTVL.

The rearrangement links TRBV28 to TRBJ2-7, with 10 bases fitting TRBD1. CDR3 size: 16 residues. Trimming removed 7 bases from V and 4 bases from J; junction bases left unmatched: 13. Per germline, CDR1 MDHEN and CDR2 SYDVKM. CDR3 residues: CASIGASGQGVYEQYF. CDR3 coding DNA: TGTGCCAGCATAGGAGCGTCCGGACAGGGGGTATACGAGCAGTACTTC.

This clonotype was detected ten times or more. The V and J genes are TRBV20-1 and TRBJ2-1; D possibly corresponds to TRBD2 (6 bases). V shed 5 bases and J shed 3 bases, with 11 bases lying between them. This CDR3 region has 13 residues. From germline, CDR1 is DFQATT and CDR2 SNEGSKA (reference sequence). CDR3 DNA sequence: TGCAGTGCTGATTGGGGGGTCTACAATGAGCAGTTCTTC. Protein product: CSADWGVYNEQFF.

The chain employs TRBV7-8 and TRBJ1-2; D not certain. V was cut by 1 base and J by 2 bases, with 8 bases left in between. The V gene's germline CDR1 is SGHVS and CDR2 FQNEAQ. The CDR3 is made up of 14 amino acids. CDR3 DNA sequence: TGTGCCAGCAGCTTAGTTGTCACCAACTATGGCTACACCTTC. Translated, it gives CASSLVVTNYGYTF. The whole variable domain, remainder taken from reference TRBV7-8 and TRBJ1-2, is GAGVSQSPRYKVAKRGQDVALRCDPISGHVSLFWYQQALGQGPEFLTYFQNEAQLDKSGLPSDRFFAERPEGSVSTLKIQRTQQEDSAVYLCASSLVVTNYGYTFGSGTRLTVV.

V usage is TRBV20-1 and J usage is TRBJ2-7, with D possibly called TRBD1 or TRBD2 (5 bases each). Trimming removed 2 bases at V and 0 bases at J, with 14 bases between. The CDR3 spans 15 residues. In germline, CDR1 is DFQATT, CDR2 SNEGSKA (reference sequence). For the CDR3, the DNA is TGCAGTGCTAGACCCCCCGGGGCCCTCTCCTACGAGCAGTACTTC. Its protein product is CSARPPGALSYEQYF.

The DNA for the CDR3 is TGTGCCAGCAGCGTAGGCCAGGGGACTTCGGGGCAGCCCCAGCATTTT. Translation gives CASSVGQGTSGQPQHF. The V and J genes are TRBV9 and TRBJ1-5; tentatively, D is TRBD1 (6 bases). V dropped 0 bases and J dropped 7 bases, with 17 bases sitting between them. This CDR3 is built from 16 residues. Germline CDR1 and CDR2: SGDLS and YYNGEE.

This clonotype was seen more than once but under ten times. This chain links TRBV7-9 with TRBJ2-4, with a weak D call TRBD2 (6 bases). The ends were cut back, 4 bases at V and 8 bases at J, with 12 bases in the middle. CDR3 length equals 13 residues. Per the germline V gene, CDR1 is SEHNR and CDR2 is FQNEAQ (reference sequence). CDR3 in amino acids: CASSSWGLDIQYF. The CDR3 DNA reads as TGTGCCAGCAGCTCCTGGGGACTGGACATTCAGTACTTC.

The gene calls are TRBV15 and TRBJ1-1, with D possibly matching TRBD1 (6 bases). CDR3 length: 16 amino acids. Trimming stripped 3 bases from V and 0 bases from J, with 14 bases between. Germline V CDR1 and CDR2: LNHNV, YYDKDF (reference sequence). The CDR3 spells CATSSGHREMNTEAFF. As DNA, the CDR3 is TGTGCCACCAGCAGCGGTCACAGGGAGATGAACACTGAAGCTTTCTTT.

This clonotype was observed many times. V is TRBV12-3 or TRBV12-4 and J is TRBJ2-2, with 9 bases fitting TRBD1. This CDR3 comprises 15 residues. The J segment lost 6 bases and the V segment lost 6 bases, leaving 8 bases of the junction unmatched. Here the CDR3 reads CASRKGTGIPGELFF. For the CDR3, the DNA is TGTGCCAGCAGAAAAGGGACAGGGATTCCCGGGGAGCTGTTTTTT.

The chain has TRBV20-1 and TRBJ2-7; 10 nucleotides agree with TRBD2. CDR1 DFQATT and CDR2 SNEGSKA come from the germline V gene (reference sequence). The trim removed 3 bases at V and 5 bases at J, leaving 13 bases unmatched. This CDR3 is 16 amino acids long. The CDR3 loop reads CSASPLERGGLDEQYF. The DNA for the CDR3 is TGCAGTGCTAGCCCACTCGAGCGGGGGGGCCTCGACGAGCAGTACTTC.

This clonotype came up a few times. CDR3 DNA sequence: TGTGCCAGCTCTAAGGGTGATATTAACAATGAGCAGTTCTTC. Amino acid sequence: CASSKGDINNEQFF. The chain uses TRBV27 and TRBJ2-1; D unresolved. Germline CDR1 is MNHEY and CDR2 is SMNVEV (reference sequence). The V end lost 8 bases, the J end lost 5 bases, and 16 bases lay between the germline ends. The CDR3 has 14 amino acids.

The rearrangement links TRBV19 to TRBJ1-2, with D possibly TRBD1 on 5 matching bases. The V gene's germline CDR1 is LNHDA and CDR2 SQIVND (reference sequence). CDR3 size: 13 residues. Trimming left V 7 bases short and J 4 bases short, with 13 bases between. In DNA form, the CDR3 reads TGTGCCAGTAACGGCTGGGGCAGCTATGGCTACACCTTC. Protein: CASNGWGSYGYTF.

This clonotype was detected ten times or more. The chain carries TRBV7-6 and TRBJ1-1, with D perhaps TRBD1 (6 bases). Germline V CDR1 and CDR2: SGHVS, FNYEAQ. V gave up 0 bases and J gave up 4 bases, with 12 bases separating them. The CDR3 runs 15 residues. Here the CDR3 reads CASSLAGGSFTEAFF. Written as DNA, the CDR3 is TGTGCCAGCAGCTTAGCGGGGGGCTCCTTCACTGAAGCTTTCTTT.